What follows describes a single TCR beta chain. Antigen unknown. Only in-frame clones appear in the TCRdb table, and some are missing; sequencing was by immunoSEQ multiplex PCR. The table lists roughly 38,000 clones, approximately 88% of them singletons. This specimen belongs to a study of T cells in localized non-small cell lung cancer. The study, taken as a whole, reports: There were a median 57 of the top 100 tumor clones appearing in adjacent lung.

Germline lookup yields CDR1 KGHSH and CDR2 LQKENI. With 0 bases removed from V and 3 bases from J, the gap between germline ends came to 12 bases. CDR3 length: 15 residues. This chain uses TRBV18 with TRBJ2-7, with D possibly being TRBD1 (6 bases). This TCR derives from a woman aged 40 to 75 with stage I lung adenocarcinoma. Sequencing was performed on peripheral blood, taken before any cancer treatment. This chain's CDR3 is CASSPPSRGYYEQYF. CDR3 sequence (DNA): TGTGCCAGCTCACCACCTTCGAGGGGGTACTACGAGCAGTACTTC.